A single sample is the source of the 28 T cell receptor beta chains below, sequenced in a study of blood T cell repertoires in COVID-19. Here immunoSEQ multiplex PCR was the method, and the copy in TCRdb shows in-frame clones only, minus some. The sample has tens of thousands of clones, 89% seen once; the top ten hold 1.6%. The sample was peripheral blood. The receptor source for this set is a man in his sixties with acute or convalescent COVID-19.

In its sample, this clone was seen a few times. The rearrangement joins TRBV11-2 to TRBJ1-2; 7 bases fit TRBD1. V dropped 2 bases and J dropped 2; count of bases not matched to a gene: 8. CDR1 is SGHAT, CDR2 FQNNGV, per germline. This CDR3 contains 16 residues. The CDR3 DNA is TGTGCCAGCAGCTTACTTACAGGGGTGATCAACTATGGCTACACCTTC. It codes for CASSLLTGVINYGYTF. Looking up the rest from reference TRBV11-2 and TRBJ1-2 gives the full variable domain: EAGVAQSPRYKIIEKRQSVAFWCNPISGHATLYWYQQILGQGPKLLIQFQNNGVVDDSQLPKDRFSAERLKGVDSTLKIQPAKLEDSAVYLCASSLLTGVINYGYTFGSGTRLTVV.

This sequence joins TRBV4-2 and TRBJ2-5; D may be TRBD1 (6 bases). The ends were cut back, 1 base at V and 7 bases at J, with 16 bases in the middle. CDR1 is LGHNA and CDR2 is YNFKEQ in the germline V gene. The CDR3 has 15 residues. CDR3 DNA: TGTGCCAGCAGCCAAGCAAGCAGGGGAGATCTGACCCAGTACTTC. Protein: CASSQASRGDLTQYF.

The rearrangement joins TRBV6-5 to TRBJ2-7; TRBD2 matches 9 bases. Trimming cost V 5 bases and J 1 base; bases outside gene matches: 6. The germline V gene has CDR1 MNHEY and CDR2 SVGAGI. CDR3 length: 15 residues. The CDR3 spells CASSPISGGSYEQYF. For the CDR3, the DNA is TGTGCCAGCAGTCCTATTAGCGGGGGTTCCTACGAGCAGTACTTC.

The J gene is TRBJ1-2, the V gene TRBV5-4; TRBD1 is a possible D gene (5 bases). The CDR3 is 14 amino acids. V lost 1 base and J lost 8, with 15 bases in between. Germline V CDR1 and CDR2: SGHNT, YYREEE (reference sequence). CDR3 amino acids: CASSLPRQPLGYTF. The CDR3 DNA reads TGTGCCAGCAGCTTGCCCAGACAGCCCCTCGGCTACACCTTC. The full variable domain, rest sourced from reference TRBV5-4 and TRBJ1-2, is ETGVTQSPTHLIKTRGQQVTLRCSSQSGHNTVSWYQQALGQGPQFIFQYYREEENGRGNFPPRFSGLQFPNYSSELNVNALELDDSALYLCASSLPRQPLGYTFGSGTRLTVV.

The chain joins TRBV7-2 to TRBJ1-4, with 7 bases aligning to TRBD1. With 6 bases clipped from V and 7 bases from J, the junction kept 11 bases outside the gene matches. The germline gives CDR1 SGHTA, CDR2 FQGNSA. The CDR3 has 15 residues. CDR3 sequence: CASRHLDRVGEKLFF. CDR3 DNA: TGTGCCAGCAGACACCTAGACAGGGTGGGTGAAAAACTGTTTTTT.

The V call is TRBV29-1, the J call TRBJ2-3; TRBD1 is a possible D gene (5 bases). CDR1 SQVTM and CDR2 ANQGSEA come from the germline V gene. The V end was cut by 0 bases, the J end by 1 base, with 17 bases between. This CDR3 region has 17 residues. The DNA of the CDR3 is TGCAGCGTTGAAGATCCAGAGGACATAAGAGGCACAGATACGCAGTATTTT. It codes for CSVEDPEDIRGTDTQYF.

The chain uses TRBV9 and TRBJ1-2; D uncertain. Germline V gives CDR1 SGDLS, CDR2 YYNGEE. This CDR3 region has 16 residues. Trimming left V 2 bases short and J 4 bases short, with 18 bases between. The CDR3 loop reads CASSVSNRTGVYGYTF. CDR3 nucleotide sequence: TGTGCCAGCAGCGTCTCGAACCGGACCGGGGTCTATGGCTACACCTTC.

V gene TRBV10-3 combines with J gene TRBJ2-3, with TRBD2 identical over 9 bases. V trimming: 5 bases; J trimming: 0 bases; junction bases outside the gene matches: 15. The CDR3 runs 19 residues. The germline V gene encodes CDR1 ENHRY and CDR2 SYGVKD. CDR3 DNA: TGTGCCATCAGTCAGCGTTCTAGCGGGGTGGCCTCTAGCACAGATACGCAGTATTTT. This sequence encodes CAISQRSSGVASSTDTQYF.

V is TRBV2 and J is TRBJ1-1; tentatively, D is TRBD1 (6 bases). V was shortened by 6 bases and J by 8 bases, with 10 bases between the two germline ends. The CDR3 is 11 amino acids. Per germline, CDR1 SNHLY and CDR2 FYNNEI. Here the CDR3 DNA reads TGTGCCAGCAGATCGGACAGAGAAGCTTTCTTT. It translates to CASRSDREAFF.

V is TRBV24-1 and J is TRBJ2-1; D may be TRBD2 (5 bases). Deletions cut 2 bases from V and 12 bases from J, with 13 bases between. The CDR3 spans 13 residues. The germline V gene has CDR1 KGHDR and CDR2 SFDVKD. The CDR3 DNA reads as TGTGCCACCAGTGATTCGCGGGCTGAGGGGCAGTTCTTC. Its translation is CATSDSRAEGQFF.

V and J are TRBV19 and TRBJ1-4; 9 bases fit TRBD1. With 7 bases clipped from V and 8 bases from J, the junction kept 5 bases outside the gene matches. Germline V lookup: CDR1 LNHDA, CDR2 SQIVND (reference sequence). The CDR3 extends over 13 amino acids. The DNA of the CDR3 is TGTGCCAGTACTGTGACAGGGGGAGAAAAACTGTTTTTT. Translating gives CASTVTGGEKLFF.

As DNA, the CDR3 is TGTGCCAGCAGTTCGGACAGAAACTATGGCTACACCTTC. The encoded protein is CASSSDRNYGYTF. V and J are TRBV6-5 and TRBJ1-2; TRBD1 is a possible D gene (6 bases). Trimming left V 4 bases short and J 2 bases short, with 8 bases between. Germline V CDR1 and CDR2: MNHEY, SVGAGI. The CDR3 length is 13 residues.

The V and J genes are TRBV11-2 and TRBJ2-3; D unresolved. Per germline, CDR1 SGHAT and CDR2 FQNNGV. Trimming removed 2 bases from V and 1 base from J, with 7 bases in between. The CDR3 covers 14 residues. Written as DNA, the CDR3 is TGTGCCAGCAGCTTAAACCGGGGCACAGATACGCAGTATTTT. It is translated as CASSLNRGTDTQYF.

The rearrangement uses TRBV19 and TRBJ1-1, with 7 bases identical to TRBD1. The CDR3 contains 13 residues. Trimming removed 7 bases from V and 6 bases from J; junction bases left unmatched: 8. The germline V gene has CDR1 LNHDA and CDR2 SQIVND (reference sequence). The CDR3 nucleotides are TGTGCCAGTATCGGACAGGAGAGGTCTGAAGCTTTCTTT. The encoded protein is CASIGQERSEAFF.

This CDR3 reads CASGKGQGVSIGYTF. The CDR3 DNA is TGTGCCAGCGGGAAGGGACAGGGGGTGTCTATTGGCTACACCTTC. The chain is built from TRBV6-6 and TRBJ1-2; 11 bases fit TRBD1. J gave up 7 bases and V 8 bases, and 12 bases lay outside the gene matches. Per the germline V gene, CDR1 is MNHNY and CDR2 is SVGAGI (reference sequence). CDR3 size: 15 residues.

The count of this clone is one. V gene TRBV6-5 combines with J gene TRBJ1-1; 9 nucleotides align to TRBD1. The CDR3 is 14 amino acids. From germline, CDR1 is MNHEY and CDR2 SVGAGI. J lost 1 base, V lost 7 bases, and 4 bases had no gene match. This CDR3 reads CASKLQGANTEAFF. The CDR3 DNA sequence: TGTGCCAGCAAGCTACAGGGGGCGAACACTGAAGCTTTCTTT.

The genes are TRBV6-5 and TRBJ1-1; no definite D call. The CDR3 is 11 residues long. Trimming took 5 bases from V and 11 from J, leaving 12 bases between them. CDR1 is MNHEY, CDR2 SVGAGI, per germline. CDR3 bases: TGTGCCAGCAGTACCCCTTACGGGGCTTTCTTT. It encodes CASSTPYGAFF.

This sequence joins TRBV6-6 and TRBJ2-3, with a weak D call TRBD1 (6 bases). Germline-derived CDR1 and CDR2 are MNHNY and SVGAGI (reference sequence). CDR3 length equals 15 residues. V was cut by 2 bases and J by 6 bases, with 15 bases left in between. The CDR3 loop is CASSYGGLISDTQYF. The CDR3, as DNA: TGTGCCAGCAGTTACGGGGGCCTTATATCGGATACGCAGTATTTT.

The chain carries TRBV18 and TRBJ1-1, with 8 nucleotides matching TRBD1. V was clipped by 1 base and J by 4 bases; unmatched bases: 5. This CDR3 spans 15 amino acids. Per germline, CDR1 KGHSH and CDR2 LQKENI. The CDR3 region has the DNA TGTGCCAGCTCACCACGGACAGGGAAGTCCACTGAAGCTTTCTTT. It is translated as CASSPRTGKSTEAFF.

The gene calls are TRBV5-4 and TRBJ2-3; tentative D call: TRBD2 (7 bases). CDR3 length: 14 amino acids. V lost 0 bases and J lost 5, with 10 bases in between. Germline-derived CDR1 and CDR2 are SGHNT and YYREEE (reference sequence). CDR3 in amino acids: CASSLAGGEDTQYF. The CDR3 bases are TGTGCCAGCAGCTTGGCGGGGGGCGAAGATACGCAGTATTTT. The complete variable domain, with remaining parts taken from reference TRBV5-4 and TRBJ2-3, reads ETGVTQSPTHLIKTRGQQVTLRCSSQSGHNTVSWYQQALGQGPQFIFQYYREEENGRGNFPPRFSGLQFPNYSSELNVNALELDDSALYLCASSLAGGEDTQYFGPGTRLTVL.

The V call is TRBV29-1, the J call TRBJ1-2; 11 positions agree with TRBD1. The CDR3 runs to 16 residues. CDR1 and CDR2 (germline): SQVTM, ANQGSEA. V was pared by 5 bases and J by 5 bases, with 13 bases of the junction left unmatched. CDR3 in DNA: TGCAGCGTTCAGGGGGGACAGGGGGATATTTGGTATGGCTACACCTTC. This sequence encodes CSVQGGQGDIWYGYTF.

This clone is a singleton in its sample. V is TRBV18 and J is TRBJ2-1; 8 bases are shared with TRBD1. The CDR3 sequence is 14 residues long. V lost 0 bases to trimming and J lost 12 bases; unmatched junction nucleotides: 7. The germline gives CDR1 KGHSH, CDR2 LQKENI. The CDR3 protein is CASSPPNSGTGQFF. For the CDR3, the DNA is TGTGCCAGCTCACCACCAAACTCCGGGACAGGGCAGTTCTTC.

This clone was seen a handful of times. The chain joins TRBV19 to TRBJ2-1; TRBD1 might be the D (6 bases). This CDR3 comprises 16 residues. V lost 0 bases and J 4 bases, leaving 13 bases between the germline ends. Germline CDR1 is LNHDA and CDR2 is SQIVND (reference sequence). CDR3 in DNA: TGTGCCAGTAGTATAGATCCAGGGGTAGATTACAATGAGCAGTTCTTC. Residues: CASSIDPGVDYNEQFF.

The CDR3 DNA is TGTGCCAGCAGCTTAGTGGCCGACACTGAAGCTTTCTTT. This translates into CASSLVADTEAFF. This chain uses TRBV11-2 with TRBJ1-1; D uncertain. Trimming left V 1 base short and J 3 bases short, with 6 bases between. From germline, CDR1 is SGHAT and CDR2 FQNNGV. This CDR3 is built from 13 residues. Using reference TRBV11-2 and TRBJ1-1 for the parts outside the CDR3, the full variable domain is EAGVAQSPRYKIIEKRQSVAFWCNPISGHATLYWYQQILGQGPKLLIQFQNNGVVDDSQLPKDRFSAERLKGVDSTLKIQPAKLEDSAVYLCASSLVADTEAFFGQGTRLTVV.

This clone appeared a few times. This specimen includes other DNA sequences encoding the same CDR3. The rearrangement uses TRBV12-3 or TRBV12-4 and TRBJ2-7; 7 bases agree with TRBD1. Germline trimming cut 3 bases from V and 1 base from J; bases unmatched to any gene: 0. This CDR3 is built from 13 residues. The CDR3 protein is CASSLGQSYEQYF. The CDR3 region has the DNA TGTGCCAGCAGTTTGGGACAGTCCTACGAGCAGTACTTC.

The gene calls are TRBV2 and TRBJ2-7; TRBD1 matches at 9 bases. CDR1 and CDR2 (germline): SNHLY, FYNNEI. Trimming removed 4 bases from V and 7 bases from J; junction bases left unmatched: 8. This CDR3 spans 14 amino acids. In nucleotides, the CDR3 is TGTGCCAGCAGTGGCGGGACAGGGCTGAGTGAGCAGTACTTC. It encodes CASSGGTGLSEQYF.

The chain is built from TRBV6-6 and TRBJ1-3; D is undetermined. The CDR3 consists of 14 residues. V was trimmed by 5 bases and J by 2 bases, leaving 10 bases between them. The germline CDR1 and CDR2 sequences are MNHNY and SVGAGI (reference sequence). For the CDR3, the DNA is TGTGCCAGCAGTATCGGGAGGGCTGGAAACACCATATATTTT. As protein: CASSIGRAGNTIYF.

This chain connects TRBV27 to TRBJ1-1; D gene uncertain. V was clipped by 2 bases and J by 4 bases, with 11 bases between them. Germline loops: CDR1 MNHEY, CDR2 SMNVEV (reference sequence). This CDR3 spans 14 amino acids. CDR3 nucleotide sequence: TGTGCCAGCAGTTTACGACGGGTAGGCACTGAAGCTTTCTTT. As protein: CASSLRRVGTEAFF.